These T cell receptor beta chains were read from a single sample in a study of response to subunit inactivated influenza vaccine. Each CDR3 protein gets one entry after TCRdb re-called the RT-PCR reads with MiXCR. This sample has around 650,000 distinct CDR3 sequences, with around 16% found just once. Sequences were derived from PBMCs from blood, sampled roughly 12 days after vaccination. These receptors all come from a man between 45 and 60 years old who received an inactivated influenza vaccine. CDR3s include the opening cysteine and the closing phenylalanine or tryptophan. A D gene is named only where the DNA matches it firmly. Rows may omit the clone size; those that give it use once, few, many or a size class.

J gene | D gene | CDR3 length | V gene | clone size | CDR3 DNA | CDR3 protein
TRBJ2-5 | . | 14 | TRBV10-3 | . | TGTGCCATCAGTGATTACGGGAATCAAGAGACCCAGTACTTC | CAISDYGNQETQYF
TRBJ2-3 | TRBD2 | 15 | TRBV6-5 | . | TGTGCCAGCAGTTCCTCTAGCGGGCTCACAGATACGCAGTATTTT | CASSSSSGLTDTQYF
TRBJ1-1 | . | 15 | TRBV27 | . | TGTGCCAGCAGTTTAAATTCGGGCGGAAAGACTGAAGCTTTCTTT | CASSLNSGGKTEAFF
TRBJ2-2 | . | 11 | TRBV12-3/TRBV12-4 | many | TGTGCCAGCAGTGGTGCCGGGGAGCTGTTTTTT | CASSGAGELFF
TRBJ2-7 | . | 15 | TRBV5-1 | few | TGCGCCAGCAGCCTTTCCGGGGGCATACTTTACGAGCAGTACTTC | CASSLSGGILYEQYF
TRBJ2-3 | TRBD2 | 17 | TRBV5-1 | . | TGCGCCAGCAGCCCCGTACCCGCTAGCGGGGGGGCAGATACGCAGTATTTT | CASSPVPASGGADTQYF
TRBJ2-7 | TRBD1 | 16 | TRBV24-1 | . | TGTGCCACCAGTCAATCCGGGACAGGGGGCCCCTACGAGCAGTACTTC | CATSQSGTGGPYEQYF
TRBJ2-3 | TRBD2 | 16 | TRBV12-3/TRBV12-4 | few | TGTGCCAGCAGTTTAGGGGTTCTAGCGGGAGTAGATACGCAGTATTTT | CASSLGVLAGVDTQYF
TRBJ1-4 | TRBD1 | 13 | TRBV20-1 | many | TGCAGTGCTAAGAGCAGGGGGGAGGTTGAACTGTTTTTT | CSAKSRGEVELFF
TRBJ2-4 | . | 15 | TRBV12-3/TRBV12-4 | many | TGTGCCAGCAGTTTTTCCAGTGGGGCCAAAAACATTCAGTACTTC | CASSFSSGAKNIQYF
TRBJ2-2 | TRBD1 | 16 | TRBV5-1 | . | TGCGCCAGCAGCCCCTGGACAGGGATGAACACCGGGGAGCTGTTTTTT | CASSPWTGMNTGELFF